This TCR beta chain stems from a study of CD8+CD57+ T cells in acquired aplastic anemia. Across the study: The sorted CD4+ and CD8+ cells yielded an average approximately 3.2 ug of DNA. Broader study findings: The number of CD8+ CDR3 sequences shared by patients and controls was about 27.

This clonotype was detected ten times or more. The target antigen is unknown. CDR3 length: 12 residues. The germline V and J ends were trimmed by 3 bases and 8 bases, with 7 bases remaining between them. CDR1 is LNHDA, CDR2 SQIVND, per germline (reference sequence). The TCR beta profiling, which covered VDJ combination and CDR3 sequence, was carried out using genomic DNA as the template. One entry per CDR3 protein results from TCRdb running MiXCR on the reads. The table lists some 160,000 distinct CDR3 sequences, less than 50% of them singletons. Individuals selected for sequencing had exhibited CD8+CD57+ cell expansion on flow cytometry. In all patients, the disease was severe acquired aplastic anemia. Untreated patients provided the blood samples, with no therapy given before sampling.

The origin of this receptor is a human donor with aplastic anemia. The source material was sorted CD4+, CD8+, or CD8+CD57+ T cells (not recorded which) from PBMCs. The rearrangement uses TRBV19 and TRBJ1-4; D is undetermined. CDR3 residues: CASSIAGEKLFF. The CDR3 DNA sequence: TGTGCCAGTAGTATCGCCGGGGAAAAACTGTTTTTT.